Following are 29 T cell receptor beta chains from one sample sequenced in a study of patients and donors after allogeneic stem cell transplantation. Via MiXCR, TCRdb re-called the RT-PCR reads, giving one row per CDR3 protein. The sample shows 900,000 to 1,000,000 distinct CDR3 sequences, around 17% of them seen only once. The sample was blood, either unsorted or a sorted T cell fraction (not recorded which). The receptors were gathered from a human donor who was either an allogeneic HSCT recipient or a stem cell or donor lymphocyte infusion donor (not recorded which). It is not recorded whose cells these are; they may come from a transplant donor.

In this sample, this clonotype turned up many times. This chain joins TRBV12-3 or TRBV12-4 and TRBJ2-7; TRBD2 is a possible D gene (6 bases). V gave up 3 bases and J gave up 4 bases, with 13 bases separating them. CDR3 length: 14 amino acids. As DNA, the CDR3 is TGTGCCAGCAGTTTTGGGGACTTCTTTTACGAGCAGTACTTC. Translated: CASSFGDFFYEQYF.

The V and J genes are TRBV20-1 and TRBJ2-3, with 8 bases that match TRBD1. V shed 5 bases, J shed 6 bases, and the junction held 10 bases outside the gene matches. The CDR3 spans 14 residues. The germline CDR1 and CDR2 sequences are DFQATT and SNEGSKA (reference sequence). Here the CDR3 DNA reads TGCAGTGCTCTCCGGGACAGGCCCACGGATACGCAGTATTTT. Residues: CSALRDRPTDTQYF.

The J gene is TRBJ2-5, the V gene TRBV27, with D unclear. Germline values: CDR1 MNHEY, CDR2 SMNVEV (reference sequence). Trimming left V 3 bases short and J 2 bases short, with 10 bases between. CDR3 length: 14 residues. The CDR3 region is CASSFLGPQETQYF. Here the CDR3 DNA reads TGTGCCAGCAGTTTTCTAGGACCACAAGAGACCCAGTACTTC.

The chain combines TRBV30 with TRBJ2-1, with D perhaps matching TRBD2 (6 bases). CDR3 length: 12 amino acids. Per germline, CDR1 GTSNPN and CDR2 SVGIG (reference sequence). V gave up 8 bases and J gave up 4 bases, with 12 bases separating them. The CDR3 here is CARAGGYNEQFF. For the CDR3, the DNA is TGTGCCCGAGCTGGAGGGTACAATGAGCAGTTCTTC. Full variable domain (remainder filled in from reference TRBV30 and TRBJ2-1): SQTIHQWPATLVQPVGSPLSLECTVEGTSNPNLYWYRQAAGRGLQLLFYSVGIGQISSEVPQNLSASRPQDRQFILSSKKLLLSDSGFYLCARAGGYNEQFFGPGTRLTVL.

This clonotype was counted many times. The chain has TRBV5-6 and TRBJ2-5, with D tentatively TRBD2 (5 bases). The CDR3 covers 14 residues. V lost 0 bases and J lost 2, with 8 bases in between. The germline gives CDR1 SGHDT, CDR2 YYEEEE. CDR3 region: CASSLVGKQETQYF. In DNA, the CDR3 is TGTGCCAGCAGCTTGGTCGGGAAACAAGAGACCCAGTACTTC.

This chain joins TRBV28 and TRBJ1-1; D not certain. The CDR3 length is 13 residues. CDR1 is MDHEN, CDR2 SYDVKM, per germline. The V gene lost 2 bases and the J gene lost 4 bases, with 8 bases spanning the gap. The CDR3: CASSLLKGTEAFF. Written as DNA, the CDR3 is TGTGCCAGCAGTTTACTTAAAGGCACTGAAGCTTTCTTT.

The rearrangement uses TRBV29-1 and TRBJ1-2; D gene ambiguous. The CDR3 has 11 residues. Germline CDR1 and CDR2: SQVTM and ANQGSEA. The V and J ends lost 1 base and 4 bases respectively, with 4 bases between them. CDR3 sequence reads: CSVEASYGYTF. In DNA, the CDR3 is TGCAGCGTTGAAGCGTCCTATGGCTACACCTTC.

This sequence joins TRBV30 and TRBJ1-2; D uncertain. The CDR3 totals 11 residues. Germline values: CDR1 GTSNPN, CDR2 SVGIG (reference sequence). Between the trimmed V and J ends, which lost 0 bases and 5 bases, there was a span of 4 bases. CDR3 residues: CAWSVLYGYTF. CDR3 in DNA: TGTGCCTGGAGTGTTCTATATGGCTACACCTTC. The variable domain in full, with the rest retrieved from reference TRBV30 and TRBJ1-2, is SQTIHQWPATLVQPVGSPLSLECTVEGTSNPNLYWYRQAAGRGLQLLFYSVGIGQISSEVPQNLSASRPQDRQFILSSKKLLLSDSGFYLCAWSVLYGYTFGSGTRLTVV.

In DNA, the CDR3 is TGTGCCAGCAGCTTAGGTCCCTGGACAGGGGGCTTTGGCTACACCTTC. It specifies CASSLGPWTGGFGYTF. The V call is TRBV7-9, the J call TRBJ1-2; 11 positions match TRBD1. The CDR3 has 16 amino acids. Unmatched junction bases numbered 8, after V lost 1 base and J lost 7 bases. Germline loops: CDR1 SEHNR, CDR2 FQNEAQ (reference sequence).

This clonotype was seen more than once but under ten times. The rearrangement uses TRBV14 and TRBJ1-1; D remains unclear. The V and J ends lost 2 bases and 5 bases respectively, with 15 bases between them. Germline V gene lookup returns CDR1 SGHDN and CDR2 FVKESK. The CDR3 runs 15 residues. This CDR3 is CASSQHRFGLTEAFF. In DNA, the CDR3 is TGTGCCAGCAGCCAACACAGATTCGGGTTGACTGAAGCTTTCTTT.

This sequence joins TRBV6-1 and TRBJ1-5; D perhaps matches TRBD1 (5 bases). V lost 6 bases, J lost 0 bases, and 9 bases lay in between. Germline CDR1 reads MNHNS; CDR2 reads SASEGT. There are 14 residues in the CDR3. The CDR3: CASSGGGSNQPQHF. The CDR3 DNA is TGTGCCAGCAGCGGGGGGGGTAGCAATCAGCCCCAGCATTTT.

This clonotype was counted many times. The V and J genes are TRBV6-1 and TRBJ2-1; TRBD1 might be the D (6 bases). Trimming removed 4 bases from V and 8 bases from J, with 18 bases in between. The CDR3 covers 15 residues. Germline CDR1 is MNHNS and CDR2 is SASEGT. CDR3 nucleotides: TGTGCCAGCAGTGCCCTGAGGGGGAACCAGGATGAGCAGTTCTTC. Protein product: CASSALRGNQDEQFF.

V and J are TRBV2 and TRBJ2-1; 7 bases are a match to TRBD2. The CDR3 covers 14 residues. Losses at the gene ends were 7 bases for V and 3 bases for J; bases not matched to a gene: 6. Germline lookup yields CDR1 SNHLY and CDR2 FYNNEI. The CDR3 sequence is CASNLAVNYNEQFF. CDR3 DNA sequence: TGTGCCAGCAATCTAGCGGTCAACTACAATGAGCAGTTCTTC. Using reference TRBV2 and TRBJ2-1 for the parts outside the CDR3, the full variable domain is EPEVTQTPSHQVTQMGQEVILRCVPISNHLYFYWYRQILGQKVEFLVSFYNNEISEKSEIFDDQFSVERPDGSNFTLKIRSTKLEDSAMYFCASNLAVNYNEQFFGPGTRLTVL.

There are a few counts of this clonotype. The V gene is TRBV4-1, the J gene TRBJ1-3; D unclear. Deletions cut 4 bases from V and 1 base from J, with 14 bases between. This CDR3 comprises 16 residues. Germline V gene sequence: CDR1 MGHRA, CDR2 YSYEKL. CDR3 in amino acids: CASSRLRERSGNTIYF. The CDR3 DNA sequence: TGCGCCAGCAGCCGGCTCCGTGAGAGGTCTGGAAACACCATATATTTT.

This clonotype showed up just a few times. The chain couples TRBV4-1 to TRBJ1-3; D is uncertain. Trimming removed 4 bases at V and 0 bases at J, with 10 bases between. Germline lookup yields CDR1 MGHRA and CDR2 YSYEKL. The CDR3 has 15 amino acids. Here the CDR3 reads CASSPDGSSGNTIYF. DNA of the CDR3: TGCGCCAGCAGCCCGGACGGATCCTCTGGAAACACCATATATTTT.

V usage is TRBV21-1 and J usage is TRBJ1-3; TRBD1, as called in the table, went unchecked against the DNA. TRBV21-1 is a pseudogene. The CDR3 contains 15 residues. The DNA of the CDR3 is TGTGCCAGTCTGGACAGGGAGAACTCTGGAAACACCATATATTTT. Translating gives CASLDRENSGNTIYF.

The J gene is TRBJ1-1, the V gene TRBV5-5; D gene uncertain. The V gene lost 3 bases and the J gene lost 10 bases, with 16 bases spanning the gap. Germline CDR1 and CDR2: SGHKS and YYEKEE (reference sequence). The CDR3 is made up of 13 amino acids. The CDR3 protein is CASSSFLRRGAFF. The CDR3 nucleotides are TGTGCCAGCAGCTCCTTCCTAAGACGGGGAGCTTTCTTT.

This clonotype occurred many times. This sequence joins TRBV4-2 and TRBJ2-3, with a possible D match to TRBD1 (5 bases). The CDR3 sequence is 13 residues long. CDR1 is LGHNA, CDR2 YNFKEQ, per germline. V gave up 0 bases and J gave up 6 bases, with 7 bases separating them. The CDR3 spells CASSQDPGDTQYF. The CDR3 DNA reads as TGTGCCAGCAGCCAAGATCCAGGGGATACGCAGTATTTT.

The chain employs TRBV7-3 and TRBJ2-2; D is ambiguous. Germline V CDR1 and CDR2: SGHTA, FQGTGA. This CDR3 region has 10 residues. CDR3 coding DNA: TGTGCTCCCATTGGCGGGGAGCTGTTTTTT. Translated: CAPIGGELFF.

This clonotype was recorded a few times. The chain employs TRBV6-1 and TRBJ2-2; D remains unclear. Per the germline V gene, CDR1 is MNHNS and CDR2 is SASEGT. V gave up 3 bases and J gave up 1 base, with 9 bases separating them. This CDR3 has 15 amino acids. The CDR3 DNA reads as TGTGCCAGCAGTGAGATCTGGGGGAACACCGGGGAGCTGTTTTTT. It encodes CASSEIWGNTGELFF.

This clonotype was seen only a few times. The rearrangement uses TRBV20-1 and TRBJ2-7; unclear D gene. This CDR3 comprises 11 residues. Germline values: CDR1 DFQATT, CDR2 SNEGSKA (reference sequence). This CDR3 reads CGPLLEYEQYF. CDR3 nucleotide sequence: TGCGGGCCGCTATTAGAGTACGAGCAGTACTTC.

This clonotype has a handful of counts. The J gene is TRBJ2-3, the V gene TRBV9; no clear D gene. This CDR3 contains 11 residues. Trimming removed 3 bases from V and 5 bases from J, with 4 bases in between. Germline V gene data show CDR1 as SGDLS and CDR2 as YYNGEE. DNA of the CDR3: TGTGCCAGCAGCGCCTTAGATACGCAGTATTTT. Its protein product is CASSALDTQYF.

J is TRBJ2-7 and V is TRBV6-2 or TRBV6-3, with 11 positions matching TRBD2. With V trimmed by 6 bases and J by 9 bases, 10 bases remained unmatched. CDR3 size: 14 residues. Looked up from germline, CDR1 is MNHEY and CDR2 is SVGEGT. The DNA for the CDR3 is TGTGCCAGCAGCAGACTAGCGGGACGCCCGGGGCAGTACTTC. Residues: CASSRLAGRPGQYF.

The rearrangement uses TRBV19 and TRBJ2-2; D call uncertain. Deletions cut 7 bases from V and 1 base from J, with 10 bases between. Per germline, CDR1 LNHDA and CDR2 SQIVND (reference sequence). The CDR3 is 14 residues long. The CDR3 here is CASKTPKNTGELFF. In DNA form, the CDR3 reads TGTGCCAGTAAAACACCCAAGAACACCGGGGAGCTGTTTTTT.

The rearrangement links TRBV6-1 to TRBJ1-6; 10 bases align to TRBD1. This CDR3 has 14 residues. The V and J ends lost 5 bases and 9 bases, in that order; junction bases with no gene match: 4. CDR1 MNHNS and CDR2 SASEGT come from the germline V gene. CDR3 DNA: TGTGCCAGCAGTAGACAGGGGGCGGGTTCACCCCTCCACTTT. Protein sequence: CASSRQGAGSPLHF.

V usage is TRBV6-2 or TRBV6-3 and J usage is TRBJ1-1; 9 bases line up with TRBD1. The trim removed 4 bases at V and 0 bases at J, leaving 9 bases unmatched. This CDR3 has 17 amino acids. The germline V gene encodes CDR1 MNHEY and CDR2 SVGEGT. The CDR3 reads CASSSQGALGLNTEAFF. Written as DNA, the CDR3 is TGTGCCAGCAGTTCACAGGGGGCGTTGGGGCTGAACACTGAAGCTTTCTTT.

This clonotype was counted at least ten times. The CDR3 sequence: CASHEEVGGYNEQFF. The DNA for the CDR3 is TGTGCCAGCCACGAGGAAGTGGGCGGTTACAATGAGCAGTTCTTC. The chain combines TRBV12-3 or TRBV12-4 with TRBJ2-1, with unresolved D. This CDR3 is built from 15 residues. The V and J ends lost 8 bases and 4 bases respectively, with 18 bases between them.

This clonotype was recorded many times. The chain links TRBV12-3 or TRBV12-4 to TRBJ1-6; tentative D call: TRBD1 (5 bases). This CDR3 contains 17 residues. V gave up 6 bases and J gave up 0 bases, with 15 bases separating them. The chain's CDR3 is CASSPRGATSYNSPLHF. For the CDR3, the DNA is TGTGCCAGCAGCCCCCGTGGGGCAACCTCCTATAATTCACCCCTCCACTTT.

This clonotype was observed a handful of times. The chain employs TRBV7-6 and TRBJ1-1, with TRBD1 matching over 10 bases. The CDR3 runs to 16 residues. The germline V gene encodes CDR1 SGHVS and CDR2 FNYEAQ. V trimming: 5 bases; J trimming: 2 bases; junction bases outside the gene matches: 8. In nucleotides, the CDR3 is TGTGCCAGCAGCGGGGACAGGGGTATTGGTAACACTGAAGCTTTCTTT. Amino acid sequence: CASSGDRGIGNTEAFF.